This T cell receptor beta chain is from a study of T cells after yellow fever vaccination. Study overall: Researchers used SMART-Seq v4 Ultra Low Input to prepare fractions that had low cell numbers. Study-wide results and caveats: A small proportion of clonotypes was detected in both the CD4 and CD8 compartments. FACS-sorted repertoires could contain abundant clonotypes contaminating from the bulk population.

As TCR cDNA was made by 5'RACE template switching, a universal primer site and UMIs were added. MiXCR was run by TCRdb on the 5' RACE reads, yielding one entry per CDR3 protein. Of about 240,000 distinct CDR3 sequences in the sample, 3.6% were seen once. This clonotype was detected ten times or more. Its antigen is not known. CDR3 length: 16 amino acids. V shed 6 bases and J 1 base; nucleotides not matched to a gene: 4. Looked up from germline, CDR1 is MNHNY and CDR2 is SVGAGI (reference sequence). The chain links TRBV6-6 to TRBJ1-6, with 9 bases aligning to TRBD1. The sequencing used PBMCs, collected 15 days after the yellow fever booster vaccination. This receptor was taken from a young man who received the YFV17D yellow fever vaccine. The CDR3 region has the DNA TGTGCCAGCAGAGGGACAGGGAGGTCCTATAATTCACCCCTCCACTTT. Protein product: CASRGTGRSYNSPLHF.